These 8 T cell receptor beta chains originate from one sample sequenced in a study of Graves' ophthalmopathy and Graves' hyperthyroidism. The study amplified TCR beta CDR3 regions using RNA transcripts. HTBI primers were used in a first-round RT-PCR, which preceded a second-round multiplex PCR. TCRdb reprocessed the multiplex PCR reads with MiXCR, giving one entry per CDR3 protein. The sample holds 450,000 or so distinct CDR3 sequences; around 14% are singletons and the top ten take about 10%. Source material: blood. The receptors stem from a woman aged 25-40 years with Graves' ophthalmopathy.

This clonotype was seen at least ten times. The genes are TRBV6-2 or TRBV6-3 and TRBJ2-5, with D possibly TRBD1 on 7 matching bases. The CDR3 is 15 amino acids. Germline assignment: CDR1 MNHEY and CDR2 SVGEGT. V was clipped by 5 bases and J by 3 bases, with 16 bases between them. CDR3 loop: CASSPQGGAEETQYF. Here the CDR3 DNA reads TGTGCCAGCAGTCCTCAGGGGGGAGCGGAAGAGACCCAGTACTTC.

This clonotype was picked up many times. The chain links TRBV28 to TRBJ2-5; D not resolved. CDR3 length: 14 amino acids. Germline loops: CDR1 MDHEN, CDR2 SYDVKM. V lost 2 bases to trimming and J lost 5 bases, with 12 bases between them. The CDR3 nucleotides are TGTGCCAGCAGTTTAACCTGGGATGGGGAGACCCAGTACTTC. Protein product: CASSLTWDGETQYF.

This clonotype was seen many times. The chain carries TRBV15 and TRBJ1-1; 10 bases agree with TRBD1. CDR1 and CDR2 (germline): LNHNV, YYDKDF (reference sequence). V trimming: 5 bases; J trimming: 6 bases; junction bases outside the gene matches: 6. This CDR3 is built from 14 residues. The CDR3 region is CATSLDRGFAEAFF. DNA for the CDR3: TGTGCCACCAGCTTGGACAGGGGGTTCGCTGAAGCTTTCTTT.

This clonotype occurred a few times. The chain is built from TRBV6-5 and TRBJ2-2, with D perhaps TRBD1 or TRBD2 (5 bases each). With 6 bases removed from V and 6 bases from J, the gap between germline ends came to 20 bases. The CDR3 is 16 residues long. Germline CDR1 is MNHEY and CDR2 is SVGAGI. CDR3 in amino acids: CASRYTGTLVAGELFF. CDR3 nucleotide sequence: TGTGCCAGCAGATACACCGGGACGTTAGTGGCCGGGGAGCTGTTTTTT.

This clonotype has a count of ten or more. The chain employs TRBV4-1 and TRBJ1-5; D gene uncertain. Germline CDR1 reads MGHRA; CDR2 reads YSYEKL. This CDR3 is 14 amino acids long. V lost 1 base and J lost 0, with 4 bases in between. As DNA, the CDR3 is TGCGCCAGCAGCCAAGTTTTTAGCAATCAGCCCCAGCATTTT. Its protein product is CASSQVFSNQPQHF.

The table lists this clonotype with a few counts. The genes are TRBV6-5 and TRBJ1-1; 7 bases align to TRBD1. J lost 1 base, V lost 4 bases, and 9 bases had no gene match. The CDR3 sequence is 16 residues long. Germline V gene lookup returns CDR1 MNHEY and CDR2 SVGAGI. CDR3 nucleotide sequence: TGTGCCAGCAGTTTTGAAAACAGGGGAGGGAACACTGAAGCTTTCTTT. This encodes CASSFENRGGNTEAFF.

This clonotype appeared many times. The rearrangement joins TRBV11-2 to TRBJ2-5; D may be TRBD2 (7 bases). CDR1 and CDR2 from the germline V gene are SGHAT and FQNNGV. Trimming took 3 bases from V and 4 from J, leaving 9 bases between them. The CDR3 consists of 13 residues. The CDR3 reads CASSFGGAETQYF. CDR3 nucleotides: TGTGCCAGCAGCTTTGGGGGGGCAGAGACCCAGTACTTC.

This clonotype was counted ten times or more. This chain connects TRBV6-1 to TRBJ2-7; D is ambiguous. The length of the CDR3 is 15 residues. Germline V CDR1 and CDR2: MNHNS, SASEGT. V lost 2 bases and J 0 bases, leaving 11 bases between the germline ends. The CDR3 loop is CASSELFPSSYEQYF. The CDR3, as DNA: TGTGCCAGCAGTGAATTGTTTCCTAGCTCCTACGAGCAGTACTTC.